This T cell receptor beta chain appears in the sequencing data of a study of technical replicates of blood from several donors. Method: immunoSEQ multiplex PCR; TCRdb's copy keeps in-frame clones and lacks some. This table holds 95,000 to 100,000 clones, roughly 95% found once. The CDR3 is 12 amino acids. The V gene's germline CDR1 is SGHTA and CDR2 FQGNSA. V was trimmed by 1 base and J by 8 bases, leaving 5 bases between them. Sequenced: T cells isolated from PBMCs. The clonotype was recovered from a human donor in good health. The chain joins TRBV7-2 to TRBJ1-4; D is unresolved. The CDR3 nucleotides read TGTGCCAGCAGCTTAGGGCGGGAAAAACTGTTTTTT. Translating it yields CASSLGREKLFF.